Below are 21 T cell receptor beta chains sequenced from a single sample in a study of cytomegalovirus exposure and HLA in healthy donors. The PCR contained 60 Vbeta and 13 Jbeta primers. The protocol was immunoSEQ multiplex PCR, while the TCRdb copy is restricted to in-frame clones and leaves out a portion. The sample has about 120,000 clones, roughly four fifths seen once. The sequencing input was PBMCs. These TCRs come from a young woman in good health and CMV-seronegative.

The chain carries TRBV4-1 and TRBJ2-1; possible D gene TRBD2, 6 bases. The CDR3 extends over 17 amino acids. Germline values: CDR1 MGHRA, CDR2 YSYEKL. The V and J ends lost 0 bases and 2 bases respectively, with 14 bases between them. The CDR3 sequence is CASSQDSASGAYNEQFF. CDR3 DNA: TGCGCCAGCAGCCAAGATTCGGCTTCGGGGGCCTACAATGAGCAGTTCTTC.

The chain carries TRBV4-1 and TRBJ2-5; no reliable D call. The CDR3 loop spans 12 amino acids. The V end lost 2 bases, the J end lost 2 bases, and 3 bases lay between the germline ends. Germline values: CDR1 MGHRA, CDR2 YSYEKL. In nucleotides, the CDR3 is TGCGCCAGCAGCCAAACTCAAGAGACCCAGTACTTC. It specifies CASSQTQETQYF.

This chain connects TRBV7-2 to TRBJ1-6; 9 positions match TRBD1. The CDR3 loop spans 14 amino acids. From germline, CDR1 is SGHTA and CDR2 FQGNSA. V dropped 6 bases and J dropped 7; count of bases not matched to a gene: 4. The CDR3: CASRWTGENSPLHF. The DNA for the CDR3 is TGTGCCAGCAGGTGGACAGGGGAAAATTCACCCCTCCACTTT.

This clone was counted only a few times. The chain links TRBV9 to TRBJ2-1, with D unclear. V lost 0 bases to trimming and J lost 5 bases, with 12 bases between them. CDR1 and CDR2 (germline): SGDLS, YYNGEE. This CDR3 has 15 residues. The CDR3 DNA sequence: TGTGCCAGCAGCGTAGGTAGCCTTCCCCACAATGAGCAGTTCTTC. Its protein is CASSVGSLPHNEQFF.

This rearrangement joins TRBV6-4 to TRBJ1-1; D is uncertain. V was shortened by 10 bases and J by 3 bases, with 18 bases between the two germline ends. This CDR3 region has 14 residues. Germline CDR1 reads MRHNA; CDR2 reads SNTAGT. The CDR3 DNA follows: TGTGCCAACCTCCAACCCGAGGGCCACACTGAAGCTTTCTTT. This translates into CANLQPEGHTEAFF.

V gene TRBV11-2 combines with J gene TRBJ2-7, with 7 bases lining up with TRBD1. This CDR3 is 15 amino acids long. The V gene end was trimmed by 1 base and the J gene end by 3 bases; junction bases not matched to a gene: 6. Germline values: CDR1 SGHAT, CDR2 FQNNGV. In nucleotides, the CDR3 is TGTGCCAGCAGCTTAGCATCGGCAGGGGGCTACGAGCAGTACTTC. This translates into CASSLASAGGYEQYF.

This clone showed up just a few times. The rearrangement uses TRBV7-3 and TRBJ2-1; D might be TRBD2 (5 bases). The CDR3 is made up of 15 amino acids. Germline V gives CDR1 SGHTA, CDR2 FQGTGA. V lost 4 bases and J lost 0, with 10 bases in between. The CDR3 DNA sequence: TGTGCCAGCAGCTCCCTTGCGGGCTCCTACAATGAGCAGTTCTTC. The encoded protein is CASSSLAGSYNEQFF.

J is TRBJ2-7 and V is TRBV13, with 7 nucleotides matching TRBD1. CDR1 PRHDT and CDR2 FYEKMQ come from the germline V gene (reference sequence). Trimming took 4 bases from V and 2 from J; bases not matched to a gene: 8. The CDR3 spans 15 residues. This chain's CDR3 is CASSSRVDRTYEQYF. The CDR3 nucleotides are TGTGCCAGCAGCTCCCGGGTGGACAGGACCTACGAGCAGTACTTC.

This clone was detected only once. This chain joins TRBV7-3 and TRBJ2-7, with 7 bases lining up with TRBD1. This CDR3 comprises 13 residues. CDR1 is SGHTA and CDR2 is FQGTGA in the germline V gene. V was clipped by 0 bases and J by 8 bases; unmatched bases: 4. CDR3 bases: TGTGCCAGCAGCTTAACGGACAGGAGTCAGCAGTACTTC. Residues: CASSLTDRSQQYF.

The chain links TRBV7-9 to TRBJ2-7; no clear D. V lost 5 bases, J lost 6 bases, and 8 bases lay in between. The germline gives CDR1 SEHNR, CDR2 FQNEAQ (reference sequence). The CDR3 contains 11 residues. CDR3 amino acids: CASSHGGEQYF. Written as DNA, the CDR3 is TGTGCCAGCAGCCACGGTGGCGAGCAGTACTTC. Full variable domain (outside the CDR3, taken from reference TRBV7-9 and TRBJ2-7): DTGVSQNPRHKITKRGQNVTFRCDPISEHNRLYWYRQTLGQGPEFLTYFQNEAQLEKSRLLSDRFSAERPKGSFSTLEIQRTEQGDSAMYLCASSHGGEQYFGPGTRLTVT.

The J gene is TRBJ2-7, the V gene TRBV5-4, with 8 bases that match TRBD2. CDR3 length: 15 amino acids. Trimming cost V 4 bases and J 5 bases; bases outside gene matches: 11. Germline loops: CDR1 SGHNT, CDR2 YYREEE (reference sequence). CDR3 DNA sequence: TGTGCCAGCAGCCGGGGGGGCGGGAGTCCCGACGAGCAGTACTTC. It specifies CASSRGGGSPDEQYF.

This clone has just a few counts. CDR3 sequence (DNA): TGCGCCAGCGGACAGGGTGGGGGAAACACCATATATTTT. The encoded protein is CASGQGGGNTIYF. This sequence joins TRBV5-1 and TRBJ1-3; 8 bases line up with TRBD1. J was trimmed by 4 bases and V by 7 bases; bases with no gene match: 4. Germline loops: CDR1 SGHRS, CDR2 YFSETQ. This CDR3 contains 13 residues. The full variable domain, in which reference TRBV5-1 and TRBJ1-3 provide the parts outside the CDR3, is KAGVTQTPRYLIKTRGQQVTLSCSPISGHRSVSWYQQTPGQGLQFLFEYFSETQRNKGNFPGRFSGRQFSNSRSEMNVSTLELGDSALYLCASGQGGGNTIYFGEGSWLTVV.

The V call is TRBV30, the J call TRBJ2-7, with 11 nucleotides matching TRBD2. The germline CDR1 and CDR2 sequences are GTSNPN and SVGIG (reference sequence). Trimming cost V 1 base and J 6 bases; bases outside gene matches: 11. There are 16 residues in the CDR3. CDR3 bases: TGTGCCTGGAGTGCAACAACCGGGACTAGCGGCCTCGAGCAGTACTTC. Its translation: CAWSATTGTSGLEQYF.

The chain combines TRBV4-3 with TRBJ1-1, with 9 bases aligning to TRBD1. This CDR3 has 18 residues. Germline-derived CDR1 and CDR2 are LGHNA and YSLEER. Losses at the gene ends were 4 bases for V and 1 base for J; bases not matched to a gene: 13. For the CDR3, the DNA is TGCGCCAGCAGCCCGAATTTACCACAGGGGGCGGGGAACACTGAAGCTTTCTTT. Protein sequence: CASSPNLPQGAGNTEAFF.

The V gene is TRBV5-1, the J gene TRBJ2-7; possible D gene TRBD1, 6 bases. The germline gives CDR1 SGHRS, CDR2 YFSETQ. There are 12 residues in the CDR3. With 4 bases removed from V and 3 bases from J, the gap between germline ends came to 8 bases. The CDR3 DNA is TGCGCCAGCAGCCCGGACAGCTACGAGCAGTACTTC. Its translation: CASSPDSYEQYF.

The V call is TRBV7-2, the J call TRBJ1-6, with TRBD1 matching over 7 bases. The trim removed 6 bases at V and 14 bases at J, leaving 10 bases unmatched. Germline loops: CDR1 SGHTA, CDR2 FQGNSA. The CDR3 length is 13 residues. CDR3 DNA sequence: TGTGCCAGCAGTCCCTTTGTCAGGGGGGCCCTCCACTTT. Residues: CASSPFVRGALHF.

The rearrangement links TRBV7-9 to TRBJ2-7; the D gene is possibly TRBD2 (6 bases). The CDR3 runs to 13 residues. Germline V gene sequence: CDR1 SEHNR, CDR2 FQNEAQ (reference sequence). Trimming cost V 2 bases and J 6 bases, with 11 bases left between them. This chain's CDR3 is CASSLTGVGEQYF. CDR3 DNA sequence: TGTGCCAGCAGCTTAACGGGGGTTGGCGAGCAGTACTTC.

A few counts support this clone. J is TRBJ1-4 and V is TRBV9; D may be TRBD1 (6 bases). Germline assignment: CDR1 SGDLS and CDR2 YYNGEE. The CDR3 is made up of 16 amino acids. Between the trimmed V and J ends, which lost 3 bases and 8 bases, there was a span of 20 bases. In DNA form, the CDR3 reads TGTGCCAGCAGCGCAGCCCAGGGGTTACTGGGGGAAAAACTGTTTTTT. It codes for CASSAAQGLLGEKLFF.

This clone has just a few counts. V gene TRBV6-5 combines with J gene TRBJ1-2; no clear D. Deletions cut 9 bases from V and 5 bases from J, with 19 bases between. The CDR3 spans 14 residues. In germline, CDR1 is MNHEY, CDR2 SVGAGI. The CDR3 protein is CASRLSAGIYGYTF. The CDR3 DNA follows: TGTGCCAGTAGATTATCGGCGGGGATATATGGCTACACCTTC.

CDR3 protein: CASSTNTGTVSYEQYF. Written as DNA, the CDR3 is TGTGCCAGCAGCACGAACACCGGGACAGTCTCCTACGAGCAGTACTTC. This chain connects TRBV11-2 to TRBJ2-7, with TRBD1 identical over 7 bases. In germline, CDR1 is SGHAT, CDR2 FQNNGV. This CDR3 is built from 16 residues. The J segment lost 0 bases and the V segment lost 5 bases, leaving 10 bases of the junction unmatched.

V gene TRBV7-2 combines with J gene TRBJ1-1; TRBD1 agrees at 11 bases. Germline V gives CDR1 SGHTA, CDR2 FQGNSA. The trim removed 5 bases at V and 5 bases at J, leaving 7 bases unmatched. The CDR3 contains 15 residues. Here the CDR3 reads CASSADRGRRTEAFF. In DNA form, the CDR3 reads TGTGCCAGCAGCGCGGACAGGGGGCGCAGGACTGAAGCTTTCTTT.